This T cell receptor beta chain was sequenced during a study of T cells in Graves' hyperthyroidism and ophthalmopathy. Study outcomes and limitations: Most expanded thyroid clonotypes above 0.001 also appeared in blood.

Amplified TCR beta CDR3 regions derived from RNA transcripts. The HTBI primer set served for first-round RT-PCR of the TCR CDR3. TCRdb reprocessed the multiplex PCR reads with MiXCR, giving one entry per CDR3 protein. The sample records some 690,000 distinct CDR3 sequences, approximately 15% being singletons. Each 10 ml fresh peripheral blood draw supplied the PBMCs. About this clonotype: Its antigen is unidentified. The junction does not match germline at one end; this may be a read error.

The CDR3 contains 16 residues. Germline V gene lookup returns CDR1 MNHEY and CDR2 SVGEGT. What was sequenced was blood. The chain employs TRBV6-2 or TRBV6-3 and TRBJ2-5, with no clear D. The sequence came from a man between 45 and 60 years old with Graves' hyperthyroidism. CDR3 DNA: TGTGCCAGCAGTGACTCACCAGCGAACACCGGGGAGACCCAGTACTTC. Its protein product is CASSDSPANTGETQYF.